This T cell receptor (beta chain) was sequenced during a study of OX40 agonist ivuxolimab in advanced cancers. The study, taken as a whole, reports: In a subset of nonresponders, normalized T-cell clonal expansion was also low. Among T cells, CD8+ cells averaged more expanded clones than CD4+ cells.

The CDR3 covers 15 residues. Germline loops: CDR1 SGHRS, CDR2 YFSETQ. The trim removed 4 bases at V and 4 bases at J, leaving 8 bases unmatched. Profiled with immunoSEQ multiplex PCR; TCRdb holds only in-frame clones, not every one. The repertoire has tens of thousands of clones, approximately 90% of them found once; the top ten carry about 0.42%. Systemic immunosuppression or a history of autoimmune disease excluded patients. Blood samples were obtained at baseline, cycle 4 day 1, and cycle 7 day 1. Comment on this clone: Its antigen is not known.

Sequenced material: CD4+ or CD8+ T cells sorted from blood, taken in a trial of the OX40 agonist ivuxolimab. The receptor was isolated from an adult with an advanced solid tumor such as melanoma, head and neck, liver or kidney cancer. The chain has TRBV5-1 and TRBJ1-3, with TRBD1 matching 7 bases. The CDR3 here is CASSGETGPGNTIYF. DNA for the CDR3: TGCGCCAGCAGCGGGGAGACAGGGCCCGGAAACACCATATATTTT.